The present T cell receptor (beta chain) was sequenced within a study of spatial heterogeneity in lung cancer. In the study overall: The study observed each unique TCR and UMI combination more than ten times on average in raw reads.

TCRdb itself ran the 5' RACE reads through MiXCR, one entry per CDR3 protein. The data contain roughly 1,600 distinct CDR3 sequences, approximately 5.3% of them singletons. Specified time point: sample taken at primary tumor resection. The sequenced material consisted of unsorted whole RNA from tumor, nontumor lung or frozen PBMC. Germline CDR1 SGHAT, CDR2 FQDESV (reference sequence). With 4 bases removed from V and 0 bases from J, the gap between germline ends came to 9 bases. The CDR3 is made up of 14 amino acids. By sample share, this clonotype is medium-sized (0.01 to 0.1%). The chain carries TRBV11-1 and TRBJ1-2; the D is unclear. The sample in question was normal lung tissue next to the tumor, obtained at surgery. The sequence was collected from a female donor with early-stage non-small cell lung cancer. DNA for the CDR3: TGTGCCAGCAGCTCCCGAGGACCTAACTATGGCTACACCTTC. It translates to CASSSRGPNYGYTF.